This passage covers 3 T cell receptor beta chains from one sample sequenced in a study of blood T cell repertoires in COVID-19. The method was immunoSEQ multiplex PCR; TCRdb's version includes in-frame clones alone and lacks a portion of them. Counted here are 310,000 or so clones, around 92% occurring once; the ten biggest clones make up under 8%. Input material: peripheral blood. The origin of the receptors is a young man who had recovered from COVID-19.

This chain uses TRBV7-8 with TRBJ2-3; a weak D match, TRBD2 (5 bases). V shed 4 bases and J shed 4 bases, with 12 bases lying between them. The germline V gene has CDR1 SGHVS and CDR2 FQNEAQ. CDR3 length: 14 amino acids. CDR3 in DNA: TGTGCCAGCAGCTGGACTGGAGGATCAGATACGCAGTATTTT. It translates to CASSWTGGSDTQYF.

V usage is TRBV19 and J usage is TRBJ2-3, with D possibly TRBD2 on 5 matching bases. There are 13 residues in the CDR3. Between the trimmed V and J ends, which lost 8 bases and 2 bases, there was a span of 11 bases. Germline V gene lookup returns CDR1 LNHDA and CDR2 SQIVND (reference sequence). The CDR3 nucleotides read TGTGCCAGTCGAGGGCGGGCCACAGATACGCAGTATTTT. This codes for CASRGRATDTQYF.

The V gene is TRBV12-5, the J gene TRBJ2-7; D might be TRBD1 (6 bases). Germline V gene sequence: CDR1 LGHNT, CDR2 FRNRAP. The V and J ends lost 1 base and 4 bases respectively, with 17 bases between them. This CDR3 is 16 amino acids long. The CDR3: CASGLADSVRRYEQYF. The CDR3 nucleotides are TGTGCTAGTGGTTTGGCGGACAGCGTCAGGCGGTACGAGCAGTACTTC.